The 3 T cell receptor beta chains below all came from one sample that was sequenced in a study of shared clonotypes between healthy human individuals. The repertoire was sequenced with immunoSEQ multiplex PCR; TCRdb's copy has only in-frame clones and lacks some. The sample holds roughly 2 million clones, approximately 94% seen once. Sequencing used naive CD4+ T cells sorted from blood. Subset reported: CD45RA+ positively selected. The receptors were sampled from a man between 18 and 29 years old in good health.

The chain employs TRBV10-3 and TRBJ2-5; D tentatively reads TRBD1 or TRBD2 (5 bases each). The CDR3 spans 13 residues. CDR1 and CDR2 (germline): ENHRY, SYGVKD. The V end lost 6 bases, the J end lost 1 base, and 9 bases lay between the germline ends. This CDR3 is CAIRGTPQETQYF. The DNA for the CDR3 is TGTGCCATCAGAGGGACGCCCCAAGAGACCCAGTACTTC.

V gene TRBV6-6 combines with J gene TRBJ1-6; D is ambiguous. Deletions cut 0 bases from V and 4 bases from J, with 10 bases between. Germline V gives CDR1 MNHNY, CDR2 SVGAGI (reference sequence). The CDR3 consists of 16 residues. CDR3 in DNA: TGTGCCAGCAGTTACTCCGGGGTATCGTATAATTCACCCCTCCACTTT. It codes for CASSYSGVSYNSPLHF.

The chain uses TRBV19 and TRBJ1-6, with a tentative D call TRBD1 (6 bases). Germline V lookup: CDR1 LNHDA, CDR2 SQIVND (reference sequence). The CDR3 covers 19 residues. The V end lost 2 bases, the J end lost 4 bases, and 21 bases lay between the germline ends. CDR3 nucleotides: TGTGCCAGTAGTATAATGGCCCGATCGGGAAGGGGGTATAATTCACCCCTCCACTTT. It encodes CASSIMARSGRGYNSPLHF. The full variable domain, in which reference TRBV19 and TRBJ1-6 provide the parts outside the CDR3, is DGGITQSPKYLFRKEGQNVTLSCEQNLNHDAMYWYRQDPGQGLRLIYYSQIVNDFQKGDIAEGYSVSREKKESFPLTVTSAQKNPTAFYLCASSIMARSGRGYNSPLHFGNGTRLTVT.